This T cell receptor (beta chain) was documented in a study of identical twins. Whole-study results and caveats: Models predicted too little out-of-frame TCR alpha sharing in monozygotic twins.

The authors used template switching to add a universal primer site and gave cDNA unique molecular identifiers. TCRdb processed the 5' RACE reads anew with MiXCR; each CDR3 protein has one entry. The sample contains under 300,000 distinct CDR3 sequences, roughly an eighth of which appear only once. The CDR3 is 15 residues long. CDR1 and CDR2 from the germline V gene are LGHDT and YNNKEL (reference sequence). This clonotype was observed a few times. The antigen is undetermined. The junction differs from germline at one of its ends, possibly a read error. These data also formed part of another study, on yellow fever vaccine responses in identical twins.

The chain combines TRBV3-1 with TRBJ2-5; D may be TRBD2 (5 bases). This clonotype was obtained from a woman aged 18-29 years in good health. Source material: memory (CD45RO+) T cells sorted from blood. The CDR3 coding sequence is TGTGCCAGCAGACAAGAGGGTAGAGGGCGGGAGACCCAGTACTTC. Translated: CASRQEGRGRETQYF.